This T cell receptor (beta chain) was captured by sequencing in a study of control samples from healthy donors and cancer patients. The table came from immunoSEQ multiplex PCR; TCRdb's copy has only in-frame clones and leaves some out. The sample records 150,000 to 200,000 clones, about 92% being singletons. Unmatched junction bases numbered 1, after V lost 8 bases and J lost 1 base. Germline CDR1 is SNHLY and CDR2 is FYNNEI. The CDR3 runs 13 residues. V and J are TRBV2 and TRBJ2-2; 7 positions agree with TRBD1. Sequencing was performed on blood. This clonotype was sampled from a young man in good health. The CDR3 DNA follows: TGTGCCAGCCAGGGGGAGAACACCGGGGAGCTGTTTTTT. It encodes CASQGENTGELFF.